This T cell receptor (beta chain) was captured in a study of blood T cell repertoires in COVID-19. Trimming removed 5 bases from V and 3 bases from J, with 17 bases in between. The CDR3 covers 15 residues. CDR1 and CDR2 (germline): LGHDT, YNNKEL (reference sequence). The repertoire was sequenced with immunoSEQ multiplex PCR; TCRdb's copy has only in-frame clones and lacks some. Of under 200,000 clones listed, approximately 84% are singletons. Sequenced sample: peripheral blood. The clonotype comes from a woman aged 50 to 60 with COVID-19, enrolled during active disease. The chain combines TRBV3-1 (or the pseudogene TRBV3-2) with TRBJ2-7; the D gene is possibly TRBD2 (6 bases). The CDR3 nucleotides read TGTGCCAGCAGCGAGAAATGGGGGGTGGTCTACGAGCAGTACTTC. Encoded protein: CASSEKWGVVYEQYF.